This record covers a single T cell receptor beta chain. Its antigen remains unidentified. Each CDR3 protein gets one entry after TCRdb re-called the 5' RACE reads with MiXCR. The sample consists of 140,000 to 150,000 distinct CDR3 sequences, almost 25% of them appearing once. These data are taken from a study of T-cell memory formation after mild COVID-19. Study in general: TCR clusters were mostly donor specific. Study results and caveats: Day 37-peaking second-wave clones had unconfirmed SARS-CoV-2 specificity. The study found contracting CD4+ clones mainly in CM and EM and contracting CD8+ clones in EMRA. Clones that got smaller from day 15 to 85 had even CD4/CD8, while clones growing later tipped toward CD4+.

Trimming left V 5 bases short and J 1 base short, with 23 bases between. The CDR3 contains 18 residues. The germline V gene has CDR1 SGHVT and CDR2 SQSDAQ. Sequencing was done on a sample of PBMCs or a T cell subset sorted from them (not recorded which). The rearrangement uses TRBV7-4 and TRBJ2-5; D uncertain. This TCR derives from an adult woman who had mild COVID-19 (a few samples of this study predate the infection). Cell type and time point are not known. The CDR3 DNA follows: TGTGCCAGCAGCCCACGGTCAAATCAAGCCGTCGGCCAAGAGACCCAGTACTTC. It is translated as CASSPRSNQAVGQETQYF.